This is a list of T cell receptor beta chains from one sample in a study of T cells in Graves' hyperthyroidism and ophthalmopathy. TCRdb re-derived calls from the multiplex PCR reads in MiXCR, one entry per CDR3 protein. The repertoire holds 410,000 or so distinct CDR3 sequences, with approximately 14% as singletons. The sequenced sample consisted of blood. These receptors were obtained from a man aged 18 to 29 with Graves' ophthalmopathy. CDR3s include the opening cysteine and the closing phenylalanine or tryptophan.

cdr3_aa v_call cdr3_length j_call
CASRQVGANEQFF TRBV7-2 13 TRBJ2-1
CSARGLEGGANYGYTF TRBV20-1 16 TRBJ1-2
CSAYTGTEPLEAFF TRBV20-1 14 TRBJ1-1
CASSPKGAGFGYTF TRBV9 14 TRBJ1-2
CASSSASAGRYVPDTQYF TRBV7-2 18 TRBJ2-3
CASSLARLGTIPYNEQFF TRBV12-3/TRBV12-4 18 TRBJ2-1
CSARARDRLTDTQYF TRBV20-1 15 TRBJ2-3
CASRGVGEQFF TRBV5-1 11 TRBJ2-1
CASSLGGGASYEQYF TRBV7-9 15 TRBJ2-7
CATSDPGFDEQYF TRBV24-1 13 TRBJ2-7
CASTLGGGANYGYTF TRBV5-1 15 TRBJ1-2
CASSRIAKNIQYF TRBV11-2 13 TRBJ2-4